This T cell receptor (beta chain) was found in a study of human T cells and chemical hapten exposure. As for the study in general: Upper back patch tests used 0.01% DPC, scored after 6 days. Findings and limits, study-wide: Versus controls, significantly more large CDR3 similarity clusters arose from expanded TCRs. Among TCRs, those above 1 in 1000 frequency were unaffected by DPC sensitization.

Described time point: pre-sensitization, week 0. Treatment reported: therapeutic diphenylcyclopropenone sensitization with weekly scalp DPC. Unfractionated whole blood was the source of the extracted total RNA. There are many counts of this clonotype. Its antigen is not known. TCRdb fed the RACE reads into MiXCR, producing one record per CDR3 protein. Here the sample spans tens of thousands of distinct CDR3 sequences, about 10% being singletons. The source of this sequence is a man aged 25 to 40 with alopecia areata. Some clones in this sample may be carry-over from other donors' samples. Sequences were derived from whole blood, sampled in connection with sensitization to the hapten diphenylcyclopropenone (DPC).

CDR3 nucleotide sequence: TGCGCCAGCAGTACCCTTGCAGTTTCTAACACTGAAGCTTTCTTT. Residues: CASSTLAVSNTEAFF. The J gene is TRBJ1-1, the V gene TRBV5-1, with D uncertain. Germline CDR1 SGHRS, CDR2 YFSETQ. With 5 bases removed from V and 2 bases from J, the gap between germline ends came to 16 bases. The CDR3 runs 15 residues.